This TCR beta chain emerged from a study of cytomegalovirus exposure and HLA in healthy donors. Study-level results: Some TCR beta chains (over 150 of them) were listed as cytomegalovirus-associated. Previously analyzed data showed that most TCR beta V segments were productive at a frequency of about 87% or about 30%. When the data were analyzed later, several of the most significant clusters appeared to be linked to common viral pathogens.

V shed 5 bases, J shed 5 bases, and the junction held 8 bases outside the gene matches. The CDR3 length is 15 residues. Germline V lookup: CDR1 SEHNR, CDR2 FQNEAQ (reference sequence). Notes on this clone: Its cognate antigen is unknown.

Healthy bone marrow donors made up the donor group. The PCR ran on 60 Vbeta and 13 Jbeta primers. Repertoires were generated with immunoSEQ multiplex PCR, while TCRdb's copy carries only in-frame clones and drops some. The sample lists some 90,000 clones; around 78% were seen once. Sequenced input: PBMCs. The chain links TRBV7-9 to TRBJ1-2, with TRBD1 matching 10 bases. This receptor was identified in a young man in good health and CMV-seronegative. The CDR3 coding sequence is TGTGCCAGCAGCGCCTGGGGGACAGGGGAGTATGGCTACACCTTC. It specifies CASSAWGTGEYGYTF.